This T cell receptor beta chain was sequenced during a study of human T cells and chemical hapten exposure. Study in general: Sensitizing treatment utilized 2% DPC over a roughly 2 cm by roughly 2 cm portion of upper inner arm skin. The study patch tested 0.01% DPC on the upper back and read results at 6 days. Study outcomes and limitations: Expanded TCRs grouped into significantly more large CDR3 similarity clusters than controls produced.

Stated time point: patch test 1, 2 weeks after DPC sensitization. The treatment is: therapeutic diphenylcyclopropenone sensitization with weekly scalp DPC. TCRdb re-called the RACE reads through MiXCR, storing one row per CDR3 protein. The sample yields 75,000 to 100,000 distinct CDR3 sequences, under 12% seen once. Concerning this clonotype: Its target is not known.

The CDR3 is made up of 15 amino acids. Trimming removed 4 bases at V and 1 base at J, with 12 bases between. Germline V gives CDR1 SEHNR, CDR2 FQNEAQ (reference sequence). The source was whole blood, collected in connection with sensitization to the hapten diphenylcyclopropenone (DPC). The rearrangement links TRBV7-9 to TRBJ2-3; D ambiguous. The TCR comes from a man between 40 and 49 years old with alopecia areata. Some clones in this sample may be carry-over from other donors' samples. The DNA of the CDR3 is TGTGCCAGCAGCTCGGTGCTAGGAGGCACAGATACGCAGTATTTT. Amino acids: CASSSVLGGTDTQYF.